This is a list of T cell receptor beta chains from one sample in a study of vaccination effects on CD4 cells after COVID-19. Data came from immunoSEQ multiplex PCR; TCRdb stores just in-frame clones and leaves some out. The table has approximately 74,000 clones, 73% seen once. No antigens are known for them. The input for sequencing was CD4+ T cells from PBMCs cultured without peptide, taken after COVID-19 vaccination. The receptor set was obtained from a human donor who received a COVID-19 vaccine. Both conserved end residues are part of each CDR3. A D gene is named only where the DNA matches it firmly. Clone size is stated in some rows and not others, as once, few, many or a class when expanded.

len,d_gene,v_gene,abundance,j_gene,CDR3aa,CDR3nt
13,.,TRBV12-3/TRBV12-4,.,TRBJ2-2,CASSFTNTGELFF,TGTGCCAGCAGTTTCACTAACACCGGGGAGCTGTTTTTT
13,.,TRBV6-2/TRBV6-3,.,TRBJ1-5,CASSYVGGQPQHF,TGTGCCAGCAGTTACGTAGGGGGACAGCCCCAGCATTTT
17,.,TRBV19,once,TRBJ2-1,CASSIGYAGTFSNEQFF,TGTGCCAGTAGTATTGGATACGCCGGGACATTCTCCAATGAGCAGTTCTTC
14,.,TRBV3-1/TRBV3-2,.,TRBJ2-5,CASSFDFTPETQYF,TGTGCCAGCAGCTTCGACTTTACCCCGGAGACCCAGTACTTC
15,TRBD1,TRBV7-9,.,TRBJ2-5,CASSALQGAGETQYF,TGTGCCAGCAGCGCCCTACAGGGGGCAGGGGAGACCCAGTACTTC
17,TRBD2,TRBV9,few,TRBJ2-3,CASSVARPSGGTDTQYF,TGTGCCAGCAGCGTAGCTCGGCCTAGCGGGGGGACAGATACGCAGTATTTT
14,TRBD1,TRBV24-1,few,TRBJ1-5,CATSDRTGQVAQHF,TGTGCCACCAGTGATCGGACAGGCCAGGTGGCCCAGCATTTT
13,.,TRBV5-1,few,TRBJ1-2,CASSLEGTYGYTF,TGCGCCAGCAGCTTGGAGGGGACCTATGGCTACACCTTC
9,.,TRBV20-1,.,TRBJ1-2,CSTGEGYTF,TGCAGTACCGGGGAGGGCTACACCTTC
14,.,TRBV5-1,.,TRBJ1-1,CASSLAGPNTEAFF,TGCGCCAGCAGCTTGGCCGGACCTAACACTGAAGCTTTCTTT
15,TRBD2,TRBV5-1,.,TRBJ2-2,CASSLRGTNTGELFF,TGCGCCAGCAGCCTGCGGGGGACGAACACCGGGGAGCTGTTTTTT
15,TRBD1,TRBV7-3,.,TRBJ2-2,CASSPRDSNTGELFF,TGTGCCAGCAGCCCACGGGACAGCAACACCGGGGAGCTGTTTTTT
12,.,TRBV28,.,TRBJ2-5,CASKSVDETQYF,TGTGCCAGCAAATCGGTAGACGAGACCCAGTACTTC
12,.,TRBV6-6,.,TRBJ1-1,CASSSIRLEAFF,TGTGCCAGCAGTTCGATTCGATTAGAAGCTTTCTTT
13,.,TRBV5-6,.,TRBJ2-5,CASSLVTQETQYF,TGTGCCAGCAGCTTGGTTACCCAAGAGACCCAGTACTTC
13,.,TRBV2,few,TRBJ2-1,CASSEGGVNEQFF,TGTGCCAGCAGTGAAGGAGGGGTCAATGAGCAGTTCTTC
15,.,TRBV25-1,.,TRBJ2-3,CASSAATDPTDTQYF,TGTGCCAGCAGTGCGGCGACAGACCCGACAGATACGCAGTATTTT
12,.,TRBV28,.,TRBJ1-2,CASSTLNYGYTF,TGTGCCAGCAGCACCCTCAACTATGGCTACACCTTC
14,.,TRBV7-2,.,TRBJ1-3,CASSFDSSGNTIYF,TGTGCCAGCAGCTTCGACAGCTCTGGAAACACCATATATTTT
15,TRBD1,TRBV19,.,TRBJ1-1,CASSMSDRGNTEAFF,TGTGCCAGTAGTATGTCCGACAGGGGTAACACTGAAGCTTTCTTT